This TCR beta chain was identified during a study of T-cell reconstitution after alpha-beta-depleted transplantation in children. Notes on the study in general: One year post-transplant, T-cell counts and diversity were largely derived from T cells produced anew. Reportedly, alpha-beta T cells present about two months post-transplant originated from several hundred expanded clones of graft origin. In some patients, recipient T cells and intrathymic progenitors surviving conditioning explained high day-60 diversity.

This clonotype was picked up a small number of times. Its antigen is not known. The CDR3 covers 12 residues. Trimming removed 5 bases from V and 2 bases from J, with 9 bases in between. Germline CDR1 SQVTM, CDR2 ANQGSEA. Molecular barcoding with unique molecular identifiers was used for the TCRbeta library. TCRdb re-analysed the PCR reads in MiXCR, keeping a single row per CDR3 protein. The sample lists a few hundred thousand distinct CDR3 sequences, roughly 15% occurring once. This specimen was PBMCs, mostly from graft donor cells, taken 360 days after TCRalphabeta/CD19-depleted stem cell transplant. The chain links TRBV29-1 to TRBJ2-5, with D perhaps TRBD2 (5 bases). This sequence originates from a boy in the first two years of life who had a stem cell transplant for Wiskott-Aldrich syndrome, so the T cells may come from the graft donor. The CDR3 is CSVSTGQETQYF. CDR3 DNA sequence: TGCAGCGTTTCAACGGGGCAAGAGACCCAGTACTTC. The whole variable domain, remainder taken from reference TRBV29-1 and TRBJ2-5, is SAVISQKPSRDICQRGTSLTIQCQVDSQVTMMFWYRQQPGQSLTLIATANQGSEATYESGFVIDKFPISRPNLTFSTLTVSNMSPEDSSIYLCSVSTGQETQYFGPGTRLLVL.